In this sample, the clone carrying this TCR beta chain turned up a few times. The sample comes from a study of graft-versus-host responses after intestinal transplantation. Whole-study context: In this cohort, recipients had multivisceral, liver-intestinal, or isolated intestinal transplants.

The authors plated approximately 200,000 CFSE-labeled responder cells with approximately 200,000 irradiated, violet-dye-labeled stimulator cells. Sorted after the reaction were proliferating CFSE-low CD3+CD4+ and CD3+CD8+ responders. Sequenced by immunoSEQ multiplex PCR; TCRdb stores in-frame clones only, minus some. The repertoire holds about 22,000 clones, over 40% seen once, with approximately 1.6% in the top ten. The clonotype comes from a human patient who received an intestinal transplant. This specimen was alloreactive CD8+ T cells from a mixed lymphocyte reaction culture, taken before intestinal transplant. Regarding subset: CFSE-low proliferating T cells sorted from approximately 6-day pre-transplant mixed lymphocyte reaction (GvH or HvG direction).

CDR3 DNA: TGTGCCAGCAGCGGTACTAGCGGGAGGGCCCCACAAGAGACCCAGTACTTC. This codes for CASSGTSGRAPQETQYF. The V gene is TRBV9, the J gene TRBJ2-5; 13 nucleotides agree with TRBD2. Germline values: CDR1 SGDLS, CDR2 YYNGEE. V was clipped by 3 bases and J by 2 bases; unmatched bases: 7. The CDR3 consists of 17 residues. Based on the CDR3 plus reference TRBV9 and TRBJ2-5, the full variable domain is DSGVTQTPKHLITATGQRVTLRCSPRSGDLSVYWYQQSLDQGLQFLIQYYNGEERAKGNILERFSAQQFPDLHSELNLSSLELGDSALYFCASSGTSGRAPQETQYFGPGTRLLVL.